The 14 T cell receptor beta chains below come from one sample, sequenced in a study of cytomegalovirus exposure and HLA in healthy donors. Repertoires were generated with immunoSEQ multiplex PCR, while TCRdb's copy carries only in-frame clones and drops some. The table records around 150,000 clones, approximately 90% of them present only once. Source material: PBMCs. Source of these receptors: a man between 18 and 29 years old in good health and CMV-seronegative.

This rearrangement joins TRBV7-8 to TRBJ2-7; 8 bases are a match to TRBD2. CDR3 size: 14 residues. The V gene's germline CDR1 is SGHVS and CDR2 FQNEAQ. After removal of 10 bases from V and 4 bases from J, the junction contained 12 bases not matched to a gene. This CDR3 is CATSQAGAWYEQYF. CDR3 nucleotides: TGTGCCACTTCGCAAGCGGGAGCTTGGTACGAGCAGTACTTC.

In this sample, this clone turned up a few times. The rearrangement joins TRBV7-8 to TRBJ1-5, with 7 bases matching TRBD1. Germline lookup yields CDR1 SGHVS and CDR2 FQNEAQ. The junction had 5 bases not matched to a gene; V was cut back by 5 bases and J by 4 bases. CDR3 length: 14 residues. The CDR3 coding sequence is TGTGCCAGCAGCCACGACAGGGCAAATCAGCCCCAGCATTTT. The encoded protein is CASSHDRANQPQHF.

The V gene is TRBV19, the J gene TRBJ1-2; 9 positions match TRBD1. The CDR3 loop spans 14 amino acids. J gave up 10 bases and V 6 bases, and 12 bases lay outside the gene matches. Germline V gene data show CDR1 as LNHDA and CDR2 as SQIVND (reference sequence). CDR3 sequence reads: CASREQGALMFYTF. The CDR3 DNA follows: TGTGCCAGTAGAGAACAGGGGGCCCTTATGTTCTACACCTTC.

The V and J genes are TRBV6-6 and TRBJ2-5; possibly TRBD1 for D (5 bases). The CDR3 is 14 residues long. Germline lookup yields CDR1 MNHNY and CDR2 SVGAGI (reference sequence). V was pared by 7 bases and J by 5 bases, with 17 bases between. Written as DNA, the CDR3 is TGTGCCAGCAAATTCGAACAGGTGGCGGAGACCCAGTACTTC. It yields the protein CASKFEQVAETQYF.

This clone came up once. The chain couples TRBV5-1 to TRBJ2-5; D uncertain. Germline V gene sequence: CDR1 SGHRS, CDR2 YFSETQ. The V gene lost 0 bases and the J gene lost 1 base, with 7 bases spanning the gap. The CDR3 sequence is 14 residues long. This CDR3 is CASSLDLSQETQYF. The CDR3 nucleotides read TGCGCCAGCAGCTTGGATCTGAGCCAAGAGACCCAGTACTTC.

The rearrangement joins TRBV27 to TRBJ1-3, with D unresolved. The germline V gene encodes CDR1 MNHEY and CDR2 SMNVEV (reference sequence). V was trimmed by 2 bases and J by 3 bases, leaving 17 bases between them. The CDR3 consists of 17 residues. CDR3 protein: CASSLNNPGYGGNTIYF. As DNA, the CDR3 is TGTGCCAGCAGTTTAAATAATCCGGGATATGGTGGAAACACCATATATTTT.

The chain recombines TRBV28 with TRBJ1-1; a possible D gene is TRBD1 (5 bases). The V end lost 6 bases, the J end lost 0 bases, and 14 bases lay between the germline ends. The CDR3 runs 15 residues. Germline CDR1 reads MDHEN; CDR2 reads SYDVKM. CDR3 in DNA: TGTGCCAGCAGGCCCTTAGACAGCTTGAACACTGAAGCTTTCTTT. Translated, it gives CASRPLDSLNTEAFF.

This CDR3 reads CASSVVLRQGAYEQYF. The DNA for the CDR3 is TGTGCCAGCAGCGTAGTTTTGCGGCAGGGGGCCTACGAGCAGTACTTC. The V gene is TRBV9, the J gene TRBJ2-7; TRBD1 matches at 7 bases. After removal of 0 bases from V and 2 bases from J, the junction contained 8 bases not matched to a gene. CDR1 SGDLS and CDR2 YYNGEE come from the germline V gene. The CDR3 is made up of 16 amino acids.

The V gene is TRBV29-1, the J gene TRBJ2-7, with 7 bases lining up with TRBD1. Germline V lookup: CDR1 SQVTM, CDR2 ANQGSEA. The junction had 5 bases not matched to a gene; V was cut back by 7 bases and J by 5 bases. The CDR3 is 11 residues long. The CDR3 sequence is CSAGTVHEQYF. CDR3 in DNA: TGCAGCGCCGGGACAGTTCACGAGCAGTACTTC.

The chain recombines TRBV6-6 with TRBJ2-1; the match to TRBD2 covers 13 bases. With V trimmed by 6 bases and J by 4 bases, 6 bases remained unmatched. Germline V gene lookup returns CDR1 MNHNY and CDR2 SVGAGI (reference sequence). The CDR3 consists of 16 residues. The CDR3, as DNA: TGTGCCAGCAGCCCCGCGGGACTAGCGGGGTACAATGAGCAGTTCTTC. This encodes CASSPAGLAGYNEQFF.

The V gene is TRBV27, the J gene TRBJ2-3; 12 bases are shared with TRBD2. This CDR3 comprises 18 residues. Trimming cost V 4 bases and J 6 bases; bases outside gene matches: 14. The germline CDR1 and CDR2 sequences are MNHEY and SMNVEV (reference sequence). The CDR3 reads CASSSSRLAGALGDTQYF. CDR3 bases: TGTGCCAGCAGTTCCTCCCGACTAGCGGGGGCCTTGGGGGATACGCAGTATTTT.

V and J are TRBV28 and TRBJ1-5; D is perhaps TRBD1 (5 bases). CDR3 length: 15 residues. Germline CDR1 reads MDHEN; CDR2 reads SYDVKM. V shed 2 bases and J shed 6 bases, with 14 bases lying between them. CDR3 protein: CASSLGRKGAQPQHF. CDR3 sequence (DNA): TGTGCCAGCAGTTTAGGACGGAAAGGGGCTCAGCCCCAGCATTTT.

The chain carries TRBV5-6 and TRBJ2-1; a possible D gene is TRBD2 (5 bases). The germline gives CDR1 SGHDT, CDR2 YYEEEE. This CDR3 has 15 residues. The V end lost 1 base, the J end lost 4 bases, and 12 bases lay between the germline ends. This CDR3 is CASSLWGSGYNEQFF. The CDR3 DNA reads TGTGCCAGCAGCTTGTGGGGTTCGGGGTACAATGAGCAGTTCTTC. Full variable domain (missing parts from reference TRBV5-6 and TRBJ2-1): DAGVTQSPTHLIKTRGQQVTLRCSPKSGHDTVSWYQQALGQGPQFIFQYYEEEERQRGNFPDRFSGHQFPNYSSELNVNALLLGDSALYLCASSLWGSGYNEQFFGPGTRLTVL.

CDR3 DNA: TGTGCCAGCAGGACAGGGGTCACATACGAGCAGTACGTC. It encodes CASRTGVTYEQYV. The chain has TRBV2 and TRBJ2-7; 8 bases are a match to TRBD1. Trimming removed 6 bases from V and 4 bases from J; junction bases left unmatched: 5. The V gene's germline CDR1 is SNHLY and CDR2 FYNNEI. This CDR3 region has 13 residues.